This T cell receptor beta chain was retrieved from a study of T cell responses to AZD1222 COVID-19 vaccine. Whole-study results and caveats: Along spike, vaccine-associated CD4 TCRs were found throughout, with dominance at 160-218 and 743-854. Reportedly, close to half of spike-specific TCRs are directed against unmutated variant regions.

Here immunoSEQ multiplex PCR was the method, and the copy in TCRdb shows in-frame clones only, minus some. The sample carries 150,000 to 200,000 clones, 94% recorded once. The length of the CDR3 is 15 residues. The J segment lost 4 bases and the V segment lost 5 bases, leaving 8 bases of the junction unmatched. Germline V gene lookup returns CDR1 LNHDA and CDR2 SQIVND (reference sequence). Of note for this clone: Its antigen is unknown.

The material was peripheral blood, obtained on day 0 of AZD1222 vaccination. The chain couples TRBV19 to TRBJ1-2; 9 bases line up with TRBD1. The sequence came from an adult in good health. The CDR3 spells CASSPPGQGTYGYTF. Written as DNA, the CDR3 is TGTGCCAGTAGTCCCCCGGGACAGGGTACCTATGGCTACACCTTC.